This T cell receptor beta chain was sequenced in a study of beta chain features in type 1 diabetes. Study-wide findings and caveats: Cells with high TCR expression could be over-represented by cDNA sequencing. Patients and controls would share equally any PCR tilt toward shorter templates.

The sequenced template was cDNA made from the entire isolated RNA. Produced via immunoSEQ multiplex PCR; TCRdb's table is partial and in-frame only. The sample has some 150,000 clones, 11% seen once; the top ten hold roughly 2%. The CDR3 sequence is 12 residues long. Trimming took 1 base from V and 6 from J, leaving 9 bases between them. Per germline, CDR1 GTSNPN and CDR2 SVGIG (reference sequence). This clone was detected many times. Its antigen is undetermined. This clonotype was obtained from a man aged 18 to 30 in good health. The chain uses TRBV30 and TRBJ1-2, with D uncertain. The sample comprised central memory CD4+ T cells from blood. The chain's CDR3 is CAWSEGFHGYTF. DNA for the CDR3: TGTGCCTGGAGTGAGGGATTCCATGGCTACACCTTC.